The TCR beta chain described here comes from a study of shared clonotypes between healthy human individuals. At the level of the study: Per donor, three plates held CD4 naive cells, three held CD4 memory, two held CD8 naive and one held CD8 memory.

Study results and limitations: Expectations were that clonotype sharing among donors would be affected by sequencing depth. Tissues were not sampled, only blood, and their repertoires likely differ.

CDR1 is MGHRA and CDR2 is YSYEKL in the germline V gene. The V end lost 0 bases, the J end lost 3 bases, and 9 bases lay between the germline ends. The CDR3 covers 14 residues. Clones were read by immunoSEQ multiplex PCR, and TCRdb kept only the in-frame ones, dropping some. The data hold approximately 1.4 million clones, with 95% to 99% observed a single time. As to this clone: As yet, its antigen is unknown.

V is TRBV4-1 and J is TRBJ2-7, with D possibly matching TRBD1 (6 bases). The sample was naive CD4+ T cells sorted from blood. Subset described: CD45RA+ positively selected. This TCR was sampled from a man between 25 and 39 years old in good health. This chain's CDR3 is CASSQDGTLYEQYF. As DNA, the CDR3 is TGCGCCAGCAGCCAAGATGGGACACTCTACGAGCAGTACTTC.